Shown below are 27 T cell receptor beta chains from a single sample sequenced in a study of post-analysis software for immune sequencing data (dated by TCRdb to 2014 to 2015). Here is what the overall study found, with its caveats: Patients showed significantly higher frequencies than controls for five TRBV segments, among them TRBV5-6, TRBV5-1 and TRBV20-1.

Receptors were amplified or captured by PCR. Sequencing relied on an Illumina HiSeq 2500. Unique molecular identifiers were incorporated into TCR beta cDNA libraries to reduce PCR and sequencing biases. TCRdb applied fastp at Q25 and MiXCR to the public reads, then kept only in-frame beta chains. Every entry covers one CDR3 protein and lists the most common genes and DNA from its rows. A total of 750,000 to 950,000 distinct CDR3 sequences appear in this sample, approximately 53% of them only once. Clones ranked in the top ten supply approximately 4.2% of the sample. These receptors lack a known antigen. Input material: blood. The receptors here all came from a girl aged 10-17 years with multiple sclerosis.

The CDR3: CSVIPRDRPYEQYF. The CDR3 region has the DNA TGCAGTGTCATACCTAGGGACAGACCCTACGAGCAGTACTTC. J is TRBJ2-5 and V is TRBV20-1; 7 bases match TRBD1. The DNA end is a closer match to TRBJ2-7, so the J assignment may be wrong. The CDR3 extends over 14 amino acids. The germline gives CDR1 DFQATT, CDR2 SNEGSKA (reference sequence).

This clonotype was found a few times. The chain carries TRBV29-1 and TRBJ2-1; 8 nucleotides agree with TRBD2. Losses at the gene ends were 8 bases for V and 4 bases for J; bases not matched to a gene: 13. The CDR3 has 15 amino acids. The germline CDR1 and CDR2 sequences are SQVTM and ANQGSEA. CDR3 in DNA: TGCAGCTCCACGTGGGGGCTAGCGGGTTACAATGAGCAGTTCTTC. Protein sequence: CSSTWGLAGYNEQFF.

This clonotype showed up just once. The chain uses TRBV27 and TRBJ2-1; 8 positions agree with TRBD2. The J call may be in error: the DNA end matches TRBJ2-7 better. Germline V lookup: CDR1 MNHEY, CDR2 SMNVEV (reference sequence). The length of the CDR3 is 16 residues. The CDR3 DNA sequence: TGTGCCAGCAGTCAAGTAGCGGGGATGTCCAACAATGAGCAGTACTTC. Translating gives CASSQVAGMSNNEQYF.

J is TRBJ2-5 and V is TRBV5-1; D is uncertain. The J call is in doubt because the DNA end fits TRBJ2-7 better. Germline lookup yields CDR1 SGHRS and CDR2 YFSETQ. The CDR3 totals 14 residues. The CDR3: CASSPVAGLHEQYF. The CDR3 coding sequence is TGCGCCAGCAGCCCAGTGGCCGGATTACACGAGCAGTACTTC.

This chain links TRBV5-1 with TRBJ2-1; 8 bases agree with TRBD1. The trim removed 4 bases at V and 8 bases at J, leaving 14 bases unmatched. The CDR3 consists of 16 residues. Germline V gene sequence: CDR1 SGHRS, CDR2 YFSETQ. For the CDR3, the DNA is TGCGCCAGCAGCGCCGTATGGCAGGGGGCTTTCTATGAGCAGTTCTTC. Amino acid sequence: CASSAVWQGAFYEQFF.

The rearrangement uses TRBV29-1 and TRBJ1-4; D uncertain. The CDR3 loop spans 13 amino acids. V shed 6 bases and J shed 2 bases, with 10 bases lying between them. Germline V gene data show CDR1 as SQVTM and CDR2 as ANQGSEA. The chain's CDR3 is CSVSRSTNEKLFF. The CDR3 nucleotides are TGCAGCGTAAGCCGGTCTACTAATGAAAAACTGTTTTTT.

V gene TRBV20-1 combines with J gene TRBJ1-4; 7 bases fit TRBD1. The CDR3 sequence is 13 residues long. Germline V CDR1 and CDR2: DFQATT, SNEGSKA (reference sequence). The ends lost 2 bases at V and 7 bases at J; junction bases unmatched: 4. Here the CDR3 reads CSARRQGVEKLFF. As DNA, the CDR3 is TGCAGTGCTAGACGCCAGGGGGTTGAAAAACTGTTTTTT.

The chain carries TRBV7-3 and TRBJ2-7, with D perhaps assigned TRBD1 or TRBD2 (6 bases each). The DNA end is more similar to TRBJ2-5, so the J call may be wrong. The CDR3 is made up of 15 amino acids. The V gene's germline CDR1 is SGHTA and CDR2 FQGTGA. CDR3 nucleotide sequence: TGTGCCAGCAGCTTAACCGGGGGCGTGAAAGAGACCCAGTACTTC. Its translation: CASSLTGGVKETQYF.

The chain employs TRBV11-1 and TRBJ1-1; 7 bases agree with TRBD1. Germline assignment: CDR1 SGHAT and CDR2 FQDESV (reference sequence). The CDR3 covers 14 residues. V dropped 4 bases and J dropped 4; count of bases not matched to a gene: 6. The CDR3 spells CASSSIDRVTEAFF. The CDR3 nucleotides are TGTGCCAGCAGCTCGATAGACAGGGTCACTGAAGCTTTCTTT.

CDR3 region: CASSPPGAETQYF. The CDR3 coding sequence is TGTGCCAGCTCACCCCCGGGAGCAGAGACCCAGTACTTC. This chain uses TRBV18 with TRBJ2-5, with a possible D match to TRBD2 (6 bases). The CDR3 loop spans 13 amino acids. Germline loops: CDR1 KGHSH, CDR2 LQKENI. The germline V and J ends were trimmed by 3 bases and 4 bases, with 9 bases remaining between them.

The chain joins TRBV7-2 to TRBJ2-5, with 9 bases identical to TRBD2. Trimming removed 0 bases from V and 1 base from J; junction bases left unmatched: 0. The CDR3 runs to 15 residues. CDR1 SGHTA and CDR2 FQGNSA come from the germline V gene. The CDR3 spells CASSLASGGQETQYF. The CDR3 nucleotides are TGTGCCAGCAGCTTAGCTAGCGGGGGCCAAGAGACCCAGTACTTC.

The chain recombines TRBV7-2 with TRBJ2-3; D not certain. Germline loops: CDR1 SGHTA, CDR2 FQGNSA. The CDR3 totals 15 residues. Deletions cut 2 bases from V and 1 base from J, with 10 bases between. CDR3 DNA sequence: TGTGCCAGCAGCTTACGACTCGTTGGCACAGATACGCAGTATTTT. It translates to CASSLRLVGTDTQYF.

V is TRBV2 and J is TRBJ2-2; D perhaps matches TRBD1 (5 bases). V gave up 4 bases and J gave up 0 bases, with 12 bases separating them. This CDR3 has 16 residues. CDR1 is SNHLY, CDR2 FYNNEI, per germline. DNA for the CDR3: TGTGCCAGCAGTGCCTCTTCCAGGGCGAACACCGGGGAGCTGTTTTTT. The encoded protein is CASSASSRANTGELFF.

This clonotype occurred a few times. The CDR3 DNA reads TGTGCCAGCAGCTCGCTCAAAGCGGATGGAGCCAAAAACATTCAGTACTTC. Translation gives CASSSLKADGAKNIQYF. V gene TRBV7-9 combines with J gene TRBJ2-4, with TRBD2 as a possible D gene (5 bases). V was shortened by 4 bases and J by 0 bases, with 16 bases between the two germline ends. Germline V gene sequence: CDR1 SEHNR, CDR2 FQNEAQ (reference sequence). This CDR3 contains 17 residues.

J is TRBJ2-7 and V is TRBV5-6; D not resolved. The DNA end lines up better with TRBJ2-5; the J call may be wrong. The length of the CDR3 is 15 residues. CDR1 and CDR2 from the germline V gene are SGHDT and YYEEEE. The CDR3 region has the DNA TGTGCCAGCAGCTCCTCACCGGTCCGGCAAGAGACCCAGTACTTC. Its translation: CASSSSPVRQETQYF.

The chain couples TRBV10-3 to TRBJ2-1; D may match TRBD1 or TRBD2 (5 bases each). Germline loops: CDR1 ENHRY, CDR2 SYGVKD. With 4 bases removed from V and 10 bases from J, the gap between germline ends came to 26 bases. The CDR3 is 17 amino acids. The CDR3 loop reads CAISVVGWKQVGMEQFF. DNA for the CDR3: TGTGCCATCAGTGTCGTTGGGTGGAAACAGGTCGGGATGGAGCAGTTCTTC.

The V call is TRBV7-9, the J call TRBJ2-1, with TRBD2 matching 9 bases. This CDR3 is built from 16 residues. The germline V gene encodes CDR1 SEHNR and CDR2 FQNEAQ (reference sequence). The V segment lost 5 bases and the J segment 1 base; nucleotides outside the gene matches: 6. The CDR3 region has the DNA TGTGCCAGCAGCCAAACAGCGGGAGGATCCTACAATGAGCAGTTCTTC. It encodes CASSQTAGGSYNEQFF.

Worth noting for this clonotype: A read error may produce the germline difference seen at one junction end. The CDR3 sequence is CASSRVGRGFEGYTF. The CDR3 bases are TGCGCCAGCAGCCGGGTGGGGAGAGGGTTCGAGGGCTACACCTTC. J is TRBJ1-2 and V is TRBV7-8; D gene ambiguous. CDR3 length: 15 amino acids. Germline V gene data show CDR1 as SGHVS and CDR2 as FQNEAQ.

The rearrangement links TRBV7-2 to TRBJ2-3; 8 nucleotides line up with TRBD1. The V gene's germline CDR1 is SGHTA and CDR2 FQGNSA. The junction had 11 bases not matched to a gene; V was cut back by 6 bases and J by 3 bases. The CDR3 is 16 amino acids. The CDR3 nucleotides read TGTGCCAGCAGTCAAGACAGGGGATTTGGGACAGATACGCAGTATTTT. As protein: CASSQDRGFGTDTQYF.

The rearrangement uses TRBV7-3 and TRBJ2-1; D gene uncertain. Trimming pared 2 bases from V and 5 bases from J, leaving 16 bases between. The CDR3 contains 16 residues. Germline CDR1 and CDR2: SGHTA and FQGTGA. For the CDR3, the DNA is TGTGCCAGCAGCTTACTCCGGTTAGGGCGCGACAATGAGCAGTTCTTC. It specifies CASSLLRLGRDNEQFF.

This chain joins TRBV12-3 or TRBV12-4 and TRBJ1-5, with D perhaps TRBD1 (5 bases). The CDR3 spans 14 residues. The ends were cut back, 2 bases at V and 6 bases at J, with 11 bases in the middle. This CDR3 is CASSLWGEGQPQHF. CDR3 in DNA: TGTGCCAGCAGTTTATGGGGGGAGGGTCAGCCCCAGCATTTT.

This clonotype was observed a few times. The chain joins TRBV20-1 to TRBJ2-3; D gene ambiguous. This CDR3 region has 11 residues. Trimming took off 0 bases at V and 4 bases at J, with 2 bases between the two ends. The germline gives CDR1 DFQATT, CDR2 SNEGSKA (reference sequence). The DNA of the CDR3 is TGCAGTGCTAGAGATGCAGATACGCAGTATTTT. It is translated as CSARDADTQYF.

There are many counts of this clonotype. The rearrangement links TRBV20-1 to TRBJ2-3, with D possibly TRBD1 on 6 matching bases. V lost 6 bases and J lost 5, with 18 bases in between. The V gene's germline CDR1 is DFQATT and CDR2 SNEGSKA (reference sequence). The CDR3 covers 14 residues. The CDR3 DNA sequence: TGCAGTGCGGGGGCGGTAGTATTGAAAGATACGCAGTATTTT. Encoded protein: CSAGAVVLKDTQYF.

The CDR3 DNA sequence: TGTGCCAGTAAGGGGCAGGGTAACTACGAGCAGTACTTC. It specifies CASKGQGNYEQYF. The V gene is TRBV19, the J gene TRBJ2-4, with D tentatively TRBD1 (5 bases). The DNA end is a closer match to TRBJ2-7, so the J assignment may be wrong. CDR1 is LNHDA and CDR2 is SQIVND in the germline V gene (reference sequence). The CDR3 contains 13 residues.

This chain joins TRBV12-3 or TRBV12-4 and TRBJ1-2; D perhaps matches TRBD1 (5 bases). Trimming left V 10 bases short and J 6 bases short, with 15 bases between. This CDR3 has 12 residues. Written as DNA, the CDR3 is TGTGCCACCCCTCTAAGGGGAAATGGCTACACCTTC. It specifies CATPLRGNGYTF.

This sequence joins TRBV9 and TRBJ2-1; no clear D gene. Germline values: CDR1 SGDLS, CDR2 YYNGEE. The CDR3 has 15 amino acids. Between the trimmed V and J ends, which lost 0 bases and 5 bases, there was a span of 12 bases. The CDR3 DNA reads TGTGCCAGCAGCGTAGCGAGCACTTCTCACAATGAGCAGTTCTTC. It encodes CASSVASTSHNEQFF.

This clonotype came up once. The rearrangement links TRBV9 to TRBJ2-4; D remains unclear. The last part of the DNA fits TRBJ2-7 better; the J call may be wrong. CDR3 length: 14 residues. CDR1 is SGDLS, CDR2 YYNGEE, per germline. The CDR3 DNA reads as TGTGCCAGCAGCGCAGCTACAAAGGGCTACGAGCAGTACTTC. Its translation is CASSAATKGYEQYF.